Below, one T cell receptor beta chain is given with its context. Antigen specificity is unknown. Other DNA sequences from this sample encode an identical CDR3 as well. The investigators reverse transcribed all of the isolated RNA, so they sequenced expressed TCRB transcripts. Sequencing used immunoSEQ multiplex PCR; TCRdb keeps in-frame clones, though not all of them. The data contain roughly 350,000 clones, approximately 9.9% of them singletons. These data come from a study of beta chain features in type 1 diabetes. Donors underwent one heparinised blood draw, around 100 mL on average. Naive, central memory, regulatory and stem cell-like memory cells within the CD4+ compartment were sorted using CD45RO/CCR7/CD25/CD127/CD95/CD27. Study-level points and caveats: Across patients, naive, central memory and Treg TCRB repertoires exhibited apparently greater similarity than was observed across healthy donors.

V lost 3 bases to trimming and J lost 1 base, with 6 bases between them. The CDR3 consists of 13 residues. Germline CDR1 reads KGHSH; CDR2 reads LQKENI. The sample comprised naive CD4+ T cells from blood. The chain couples TRBV18 to TRBJ1-1; the D is unclear. The sequence derives from a woman aged 25 to 39 in good health. Here the CDR3 DNA reads TGTGCCAGCTCACCCGGGGAGAACACTGAAGCTTTCTTT. Translated, it gives CASSPGENTEAFF.